The 30 T cell receptor beta chains below all came from one sample that was sequenced in a study of OX40 agonist ivuxolimab in advanced cancers. Libraries were prepared by immunoSEQ multiplex PCR; TCRdb keeps only in-frame clonotypes and omits some of them. The repertoire holds 45,000 to 65,000 clones, with 77% as singletons. The sample was CD4+ or CD8+ T cells sorted from blood, taken in a trial of the OX40 agonist ivuxolimab. The origin of the receptors is an adult with an advanced solid tumor such as melanoma, head and neck, liver or kidney cancer.

CDR3 bases: TGTGCCAGCAGCCGAGGGGGGTCGAACACTGAAGCTTTCTTT. The encoded protein is CASSRGGSNTEAFF. The genes are TRBV11-3 and TRBJ1-1; tentative D call: TRBD1 (6 bases). CDR1 is SGHNT, CDR2 YENEEA, per germline. The CDR3 spans 14 residues. V was cut by 5 bases and J by 1 base, with 11 bases left in between.

Concerning this clone: Other DNA sequences in the same sample also yield this CDR3. J is TRBJ2-7 and V is TRBV7-9, with D possibly matching TRBD1 (6 bases). Trimming left V 3 bases short and J 7 bases short, with 10 bases between. The V gene's germline CDR1 is SEHNR and CDR2 FQNEAQ (reference sequence). The CDR3 runs to 12 residues. The CDR3 nucleotides are TGTGCCAGCAGCTTGCAGGGGTGGGAGCAGTACTTC. It yields the protein CASSLQGWEQYF.

The rearrangement joins TRBV7-2 to TRBJ2-3; maybe TRBD1 (6 bases). The germline CDR1 and CDR2 sequences are SGHTA and FQGNSA. Trimming removed 5 bases from V and 15 bases from J, with 21 bases in between. This CDR3 has 13 residues. DNA of the CDR3: TGTGCCAGCAGCACACGTAGGGGGAACCCGGCATATTTT. Translation gives CASSTRRGNPAYF.

The rearrangement joins TRBV7-2 to TRBJ2-7, with no clear D. Looked up from germline, CDR1 is SGHTA and CDR2 is FQGNSA. CDR3 length: 15 amino acids. The ends were cut back, 1 base at V and 2 bases at J, with 12 bases in the middle. The CDR3 DNA reads TGTGCCAGCAGCTTAGACAGATTACTCGCCTACGAGCAGTACTTC. This translates into CASSLDRLLAYEQYF.

V gene TRBV6-5 combines with J gene TRBJ1-2; TRBD1 agrees at 8 bases. This CDR3 region has 13 residues. V lost 6 bases and J lost 8; bases outside the gene matches: 8. The V gene's germline CDR1 is MNHEY and CDR2 SVGAGI. CDR3: CASSPDRGRGYTF. CDR3 nucleotides: TGTGCCAGCAGCCCCGACAGGGGAAGAGGCTACACCTTC.

The chain recombines TRBV6-1 with TRBJ2-2; 12 nucleotides match TRBD2. The V and J ends lost 4 bases and 3 bases, in that order; junction bases with no gene match: 6. Germline V gene lookup returns CDR1 MNHNS and CDR2 SASEGT. This CDR3 is built from 17 residues. CDR3 sequence: CASSVLAGGGYTGELFF. As DNA, the CDR3 is TGTGCCAGCAGTGTACTAGCGGGAGGAGGGTACACCGGGGAGCTGTTTTTT.

CDR3 nucleotide sequence: TGTGCCAGCAGCGTAGTCCGACTGGGATTGAACACTGAAGCTTTCTTT. It is translated as CASSVVRLGLNTEAFF. The V call is TRBV9, the J call TRBJ1-1; no clear D. CDR3 length equals 16 residues. V gave up 0 bases and J gave up 0 bases, with 12 bases separating them. Germline-derived CDR1 and CDR2 are SGDLS and YYNGEE.

This clone has only one observation. The V gene is TRBV10-3, the J gene TRBJ1-5; D is ambiguous. Deletions cut 4 bases from V and 6 bases from J, with 13 bases between. The CDR3 spans 14 residues. Germline values: CDR1 ENHRY, CDR2 SYGVKD. CDR3 residues: CAISGARGSQPQHF. CDR3 sequence (DNA): TGTGCCATCAGTGGGGCACGGGGTAGTCAGCCCCAGCATTTT.

The table lists this clone with a few counts. The chain couples TRBV5-1 to TRBJ2-1; 9 bases are a match to TRBD2. CDR3 length: 15 amino acids. Per germline, CDR1 SGHRS and CDR2 YFSETQ. V lost 0 bases to trimming and J lost 4 bases; unmatched junction nucleotides: 2. The CDR3 loop is CASSLVAGVYNEQFF. CDR3 nucleotide sequence: TGCGCCAGCAGCTTGGTAGCGGGAGTATACAATGAGCAGTTCTTC.

V and J are TRBV29-1 and TRBJ1-2; 10 bases line up with TRBD1. This CDR3 is 15 amino acids long. J lost 0 bases, V lost 4 bases, and 5 bases had no gene match. The germline V gene encodes CDR1 SQVTM and CDR2 ANQGSEA. The DNA of the CDR3 is TGCAGCGTTGGGGACAGGGGCGAGACTAACTATGGCTACACCTTC. This sequence encodes CSVGDRGETNYGYTF.

The V and J genes are TRBV7-3 and TRBJ2-5; D could derive from TRBD1 or TRBD2 (5 bases each). Germline CDR1 is SGHTA and CDR2 is FQGTGA. The CDR3 runs to 14 residues. V was shortened by 5 bases and J by 7 bases, with 17 bases between the two germline ends. DNA for the CDR3: TGTGCCAGCAGCCCCCCCGGGGCAGGGAGGACCCAGTACTTC. It codes for CASSPPGAGRTQYF.

The rearrangement links TRBV28 to TRBJ2-7; 10 bases are shared with TRBD2. CDR1 and CDR2 from the germline V gene are MDHEN and SYDVKM. Trimming at V came to 2 bases and at J to 0 bases, leaving 7 bases not matched to a gene. CDR3 length equals 17 residues. The CDR3 here is CASSLLAGVRVSYEQYF. DNA of the CDR3: TGTGCCAGCAGTTTACTAGCGGGAGTTAGGGTCTCCTACGAGCAGTACTTC.

This rearrangement joins TRBV9 to TRBJ2-3; the D gene is possibly TRBD2 (5 bases). The germline gives CDR1 SGDLS, CDR2 YYNGEE. The CDR3 totals 14 residues. Deletions cut 3 bases from V and 5 bases from J, with 13 bases between. The CDR3 coding sequence is TGTGCCAGCAGCGGGACGCGGGCCGGAGATACGCAGTATTTT. It yields the protein CASSGTRAGDTQYF.

The genes are TRBV28 and TRBJ1-1, with TRBD1 matching over 10 bases. Germline V gives CDR1 MDHEN, CDR2 SYDVKM. Germline trimming cut 5 bases from V and 12 bases from J; bases unmatched to any gene: 6. The CDR3 is made up of 12 amino acids. The CDR3 sequence is CASSPGQGTSFF. CDR3 DNA sequence: TGTGCCAGCAGTCCGGGACAGGGGACGTCTTTCTTT.

The chain is built from TRBV13 and TRBJ2-1; TRBD2 matches 7 bases. V gave up 6 bases and J gave up 7 bases; unmatched junction bases: 12. This CDR3 spans 15 amino acids. CDR1 PRHDT and CDR2 FYEKMQ come from the germline V gene (reference sequence). DNA of the CDR3: TGTGCCAGCAGGCCCCTGCGGGAGAGTCGGAATGAGCAGTTCTTC. Its translation is CASRPLRESRNEQFF.

This clone was counted a single time. The V and J genes are TRBV7-2 and TRBJ1-6, with D perhaps matching TRBD1 (5 bases). The germline V and J ends were trimmed by 4 bases and 5 bases, with 18 bases remaining between them. CDR1 and CDR2 (germline): SGHTA, FQGNSA. The CDR3 extends over 17 amino acids. The CDR3 coding sequence is TGTGCCAGCAGCTCCCCCGGGACCTGGGGCGATAATTCACCCCTCCACTTT. The encoded protein is CASSSPGTWGDNSPLHF. The full variable domain, its missing parts supplied by reference TRBV7-2 and TRBJ1-6, is GAGVSQSPSNKVTEKGKDVELRCDPISGHTALYWYRQSLGQGLEFLIYFQGNSAPDKSGLPSDRFSAERTGGSVSTLTIQRTQQEDSAVYLCASSSPGTWGDNSPLHFGNGTRLTVT.

The CDR3 loop is CASSETTAYEQYF. In nucleotides, the CDR3 is TGTGCCAGCAGTGAAACGACAGCCTACGAGCAGTACTTC. The chain carries TRBV6-1 and TRBJ2-7, with D maybe TRBD1 (5 bases). Between the trimmed V and J ends, which lost 2 bases and 2 bases, there was a span of 7 bases. Per germline, CDR1 MNHNS and CDR2 SASEGT. The CDR3 totals 13 residues.

The genes are TRBV18 and TRBJ2-7, with a possible D match to TRBD1 (5 bases). V was shortened by 8 bases and J by 5 bases, with 19 bases between the two germline ends. CDR3 size: 14 residues. In germline, CDR1 is KGHSH, CDR2 LQKENI. CDR3 residues: CASHQGAGRDEQYF. CDR3 DNA: TGTGCCAGCCACCAAGGGGCAGGAAGAGACGAGCAGTACTTC.

The chain joins TRBV5-1 to TRBJ2-5; tentatively, D is TRBD1 (7 bases). Between the trimmed V and J ends, which lost 6 bases and 5 bases, there was a span of 17 bases. This CDR3 contains 14 residues. Germline-derived CDR1 and CDR2 are SGHRS and YFSETQ. The CDR3 nucleotides are TGCGCCAGCAACCAGGGGGGAGGAAGCGAGACCCAGTACTTC. Translating it yields CASNQGGGSETQYF. Full variable domain (missing parts from reference TRBV5-1 and TRBJ2-5): KAGVTQTPRYLIKTRGQQVTLSCSPISGHRSVSWYQQTPGQGLQFLFEYFSETQRNKGNFPGRFSGRQFSNSRSEMNVSTLELGDSALYLCASNQGGGSETQYFGPGTRLLVL.

The chain couples TRBV5-1 to TRBJ2-7; 10 bases map to TRBD1. Germline trimming cut 4 bases from V and 6 bases from J; bases unmatched to any gene: 22. CDR1 SGHRS and CDR2 YFSETQ come from the germline V gene. The CDR3 is 19 residues long. CDR3 DNA: TGCGCCAGCAGCCATCTGCCCGGGACAGGGGTTCCCAAATCCCTCGAGCAGTACTTC. Its translation: CASSHLPGTGVPKSLEQYF. Full variable domain (missing parts from reference TRBV5-1 and TRBJ2-7): KAGVTQTPRYLIKTRGQQVTLSCSPISGHRSVSWYQQTPGQGLQFLFEYFSETQRNKGNFPGRFSGRQFSNSRSEMNVSTLELGDSALYLCASSHLPGTGVPKSLEQYFGPGTRLTVT.

The chain joins TRBV15 to TRBJ2-3; D is ambiguous. V was trimmed by 3 bases and J by 0 bases, leaving 10 bases between them. Looked up from germline, CDR1 is LNHNV and CDR2 is YYDKDF (reference sequence). The CDR3 loop spans 15 amino acids. The DNA of the CDR3 is TGTGCCACCAGCAGGATCTTCCAGAGCACAGATACGCAGTATTTT. Protein product: CATSRIFQSTDTQYF.

V and J are TRBV5-1 and TRBJ1-4; D is uncertain. From germline, CDR1 is SGHRS and CDR2 YFSETQ. Trimming shortened V by 5 bases and J by 4 bases, and 9 bases separated the two germline ends. This CDR3 has 13 residues. DNA of the CDR3: TGCGCCAGCAGGGGCGACCTTAATGAAAAACTGTTTTTT. Its protein product is CASRGDLNEKLFF.

This chain joins TRBV19 and TRBJ2-7; TRBD1 is a possible D gene (6 bases). Between the trimmed V and J ends, which lost 5 bases and 0 bases, there was a span of 11 bases. The CDR3 has 14 residues. Per the germline V gene, CDR1 is LNHDA and CDR2 is SQIVND (reference sequence). CDR3 region: CASSEDRFSYEQYF. DNA of the CDR3: TGTGCCAGTAGTGAGGACAGATTCTCCTACGAGCAGTACTTC.

This chain connects TRBV27 to TRBJ2-7; D is ambiguous. The CDR3 runs to 12 residues. CDR1 and CDR2 (germline): MNHEY, SMNVEV (reference sequence). V was trimmed by 5 bases and J by 10 bases, leaving 15 bases between them. CDR3 loop: CASSLGRNKQYF. In nucleotides, the CDR3 is TGTGCCAGCAGTCTCGGACGGAACAAACAGTACTTC.

The CDR3 DNA is TGTGCCAGCAGCTTAGTACTAACAAAACAAGAGACCCAGTACTTC. This encodes CASSLVLTKQETQYF. The chain employs TRBV7-9 and TRBJ2-5; no firm D call. The CDR3 is 15 residues long. Germline V gives CDR1 SEHNR, CDR2 FQNEAQ (reference sequence). The germline V and J ends were trimmed by 1 base and 2 bases, with 11 bases remaining between them.

This sequence joins TRBV7-2 and TRBJ2-5, with D possibly TRBD2 on 6 matching bases. The DNA end lines up better with TRBJ2-7; the J call may be wrong. Germline V gives CDR1 SGHTA, CDR2 FQGNSA. The CDR3 sequence is 14 residues long. In DNA form, the CDR3 reads TGTGCCAGCAGCCCGAGCGGGCCCCCCTACGAGCAGTACTTC. Protein: CASSPSGPPYEQYF.

The V call is TRBV11-2, the J call TRBJ1-2, with a weak D call TRBD1 (5 bases). This CDR3 region has 14 residues. The ends were cut back, 0 bases at V and 4 bases at J, with 9 bases in the middle. Per the germline V gene, CDR1 is SGHAT and CDR2 is FQNNGV. The CDR3 bases are TGTGCCAGCAGCTTAGATCAAAGGGGCTATGGCTACACCTTC. Translated: CASSLDQRGYGYTF.

The chain couples TRBV6-6 to TRBJ2-1; D gene uncertain. Trimming took off 10 bases at V and 6 bases at J, with 19 bases between the two ends. In germline, CDR1 is MNHNY, CDR2 SVGAGI (reference sequence). There are 14 residues in the CDR3. CDR3 DNA sequence: TGTGCCACCAGACCCCCGTTGGTGGTCAATGAGCAGTTCTTC. Protein: CATRPPLVVNEQFF.

The chain has TRBV15 and TRBJ1-4; the D gene is possibly TRBD1 (5 bases). The CDR3 is 15 residues long. Per germline, CDR1 LNHNV and CDR2 YYDKDF (reference sequence). V dropped 0 bases and J dropped 8 bases, with 13 bases sitting between them. CDR3 nucleotide sequence: TGTGCCACCAGCAGAGACTTGGGGGGGTACGAAAAACTGTTTTTT. Translated: CATSRDLGGYEKLFF.

The chain combines TRBV6-1 with TRBJ1-5; D uncertain. Trimming took off 5 bases at V and 0 bases at J, with 8 bases between the two ends. The germline CDR1 and CDR2 sequences are MNHNS and SASEGT. The CDR3 spans 14 residues. DNA of the CDR3: TGTGCCAGCAGTAGTTTTTATAGCAATCAGCCCCAGCATTTT. Its translation: CASSSFYSNQPQHF.